This T cell receptor (beta chain) originates from a study of blood T cell repertoires in COVID-19. This table comes from immunoSEQ multiplex PCR, and its TCRdb copy is limited to in-frame clones, with some not included. The repertoire has 50,000 to 65,000 clones, about 91% of them found once; the top ten carry around 5%. The CDR3 length is 12 residues. Losses at the gene ends were 5 bases for V and 9 bases for J; bases not matched to a gene: 5. Germline-derived CDR1 and CDR2 are LGHNA and YSLEER. The TCR originated in a man aged 60 to 75 with active COVID-19. V gene TRBV4-3 combines with J gene TRBJ1-1; TRBD1 matches at 8 bases. Sequenced input: peripheral blood. DNA of the CDR3: TGCGCCAGCAGCGGAAGGACAGGGCAAGCTTTCTTT. It translates to CASSGRTGQAFF.